The T cell receptor beta chain under discussion was sequenced for a study of T-cell reconstitution after alpha-beta-depleted transplantation in children (dated by TCRdb to about 2016). For context, the study as a whole: Using TCR repertoire profiling, the study followed T-cell immune reconstitution in a quantitative way in children after TCRalphabeta/CD19-depleted allogeneic hematopoietic cell transplantation.

Ten or more counts support this clonotype. Its antigen specificity is not known. It has no much larger one-base neighbor in the sample; base qualities were not kept. The CDR3 numbers 12 residues from cysteine through phenylalanine. Only the CDR3 portion is preserved as DNA: 36 bases, with reading frame beginning at the first base. CDR1 and CDR2 are drawn from the germline V gene: KGHSH, LQKENI. V is clipped by 3 bases and J by 9 bases, and the sequence between their germline boundaries is 11 bases long. Libraries came from PCR. The reads were generated on an Illumina HiSeq 2500. TCR libraries were prepared with molecular barcoding, using unique molecular identifiers to normalize TCRbeta repertoire quantification. The raw public reads went through TCRdb reprocessing: fastp at Q25, MiXCR clone calling, in-frame beta chains kept. Each entry is one CDR3 protein sequence, shown with its most common DNA and genes. This sample has 350,000 to 450,000 distinct CDR3 sequences in its table, and about an eighth of those were observed once. About 4.5% of the sample belongs to the ten largest clones.

Recombination linked TRBV18 to TRBJ1-1; the D region possibly corresponds to TRBD1 (6 bases align). The source is a human donor who donated a stem cell graft to a child with Fanconi anemia. The sequencing used PBMCs, collected from the stem cell graft. In nucleotides, the sequence is TGTGCCAGCTCACCCCCAACAGGGAAAGCTTTCTTT. It is translated as CASSPPTGKAFF.